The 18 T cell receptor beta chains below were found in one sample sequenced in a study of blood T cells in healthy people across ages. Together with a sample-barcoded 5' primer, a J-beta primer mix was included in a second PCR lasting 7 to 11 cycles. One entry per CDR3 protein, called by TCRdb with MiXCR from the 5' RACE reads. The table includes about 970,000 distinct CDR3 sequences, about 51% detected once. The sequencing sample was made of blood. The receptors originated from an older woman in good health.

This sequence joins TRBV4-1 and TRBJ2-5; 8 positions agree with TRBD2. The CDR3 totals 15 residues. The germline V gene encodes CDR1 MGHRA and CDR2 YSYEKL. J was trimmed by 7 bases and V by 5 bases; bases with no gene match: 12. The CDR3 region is CASSTPAGEERTQYF. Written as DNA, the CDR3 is TGCGCCAGCAGCACTCCAGCGGGAGAGGAGCGGACCCAGTACTTC.

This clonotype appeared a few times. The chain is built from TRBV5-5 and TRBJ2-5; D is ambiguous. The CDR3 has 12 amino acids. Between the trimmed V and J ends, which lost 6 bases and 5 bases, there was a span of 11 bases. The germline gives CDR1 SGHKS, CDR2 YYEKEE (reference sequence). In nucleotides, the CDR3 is TGTGCCAGCACGTGGTCTTTCGAGACCCAGTACTTC. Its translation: CASTWSFETQYF.

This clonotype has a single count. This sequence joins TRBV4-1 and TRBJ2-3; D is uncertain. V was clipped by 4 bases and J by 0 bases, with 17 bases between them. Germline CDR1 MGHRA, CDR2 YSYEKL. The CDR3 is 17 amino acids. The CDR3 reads CASSPEKGLTSTDTQYF. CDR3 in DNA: TGCGCCAGCAGCCCCGAAAAAGGGTTAACTAGCACAGATACGCAGTATTTT.

The CDR3 is CSSEKGFDGYTF. DNA of the CDR3: TGCAGCTCAGAGAAAGGTTTCGATGGCTACACCTTC. This chain links TRBV29-1 with TRBJ1-2; D gene ambiguous. The CDR3 length is 12 residues. Germline V gene sequence: CDR1 SQVTM, CDR2 ANQGSEA. Trimming took off 8 bases at V and 6 bases at J, with 16 bases between the two ends.

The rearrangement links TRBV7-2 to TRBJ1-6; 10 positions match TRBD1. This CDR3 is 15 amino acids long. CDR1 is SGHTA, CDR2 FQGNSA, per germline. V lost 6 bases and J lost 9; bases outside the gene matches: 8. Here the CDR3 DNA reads TGTGCCAGCAGGGGGACAGGGGCCTTGGGTTCACCCCTCCACTTT. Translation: CASRGTGALGSPLHF.

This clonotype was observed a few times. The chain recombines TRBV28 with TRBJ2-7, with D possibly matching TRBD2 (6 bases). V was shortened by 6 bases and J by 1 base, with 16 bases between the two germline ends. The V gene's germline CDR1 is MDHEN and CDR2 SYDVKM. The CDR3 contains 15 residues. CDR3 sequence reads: CASRTGRWASYEQYF. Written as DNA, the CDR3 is TGTGCCAGCAGAACCGGGAGATGGGCTTCCTACGAGCAGTACTTC. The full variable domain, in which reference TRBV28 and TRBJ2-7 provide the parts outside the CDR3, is DVKVTQSSRYLVKRTGEKVFLECVQDMDHENMFWYRQDPGLGLRLIYFSYDVKMKEKGDIPEGYSVSREKKERFSLILESASTNQTSMYLCASRTGRWASYEQYFGPGTRLTVT.

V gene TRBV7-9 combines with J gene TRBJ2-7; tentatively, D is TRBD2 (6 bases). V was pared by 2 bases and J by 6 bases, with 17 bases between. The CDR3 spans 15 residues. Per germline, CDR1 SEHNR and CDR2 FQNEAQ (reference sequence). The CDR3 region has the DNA TGTGCCAGCAGCTTAAGTTCTCGGGAGAAGGGCGAGCAGTACTTC. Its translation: CASSLSSREKGEQYF.

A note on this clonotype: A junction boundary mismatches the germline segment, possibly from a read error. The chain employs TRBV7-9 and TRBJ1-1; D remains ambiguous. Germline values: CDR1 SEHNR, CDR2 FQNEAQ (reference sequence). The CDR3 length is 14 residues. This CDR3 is CASSPSLGYTEAFF. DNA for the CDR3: TGCGCCAGCAGCCCTTCTCTAGGGTACACTGAAGCTTTCTTT.

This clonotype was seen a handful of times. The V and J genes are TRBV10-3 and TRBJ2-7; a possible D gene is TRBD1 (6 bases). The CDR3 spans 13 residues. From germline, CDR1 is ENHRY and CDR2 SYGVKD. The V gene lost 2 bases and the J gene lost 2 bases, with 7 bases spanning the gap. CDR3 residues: CAISETGTYEQYF. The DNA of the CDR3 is TGTGCCATCAGTGAGACAGGGACCTACGAGCAGTACTTC.

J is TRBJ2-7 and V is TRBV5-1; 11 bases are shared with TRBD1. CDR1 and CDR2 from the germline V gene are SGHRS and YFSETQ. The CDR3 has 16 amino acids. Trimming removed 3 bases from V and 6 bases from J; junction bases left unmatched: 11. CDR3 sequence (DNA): TGCGCCAGCAGCTGGACCACCGGGACAGGGGGAGGCGAGCAGTACTTC. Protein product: CASSWTTGTGGGEQYF.

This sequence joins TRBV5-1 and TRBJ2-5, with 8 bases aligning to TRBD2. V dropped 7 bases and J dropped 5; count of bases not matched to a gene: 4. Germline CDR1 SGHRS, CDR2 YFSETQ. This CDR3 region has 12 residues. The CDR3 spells CASGGTSETQYF. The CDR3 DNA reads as TGCGCCAGCGGGGGGACTAGTGAGACCCAGTACTTC.

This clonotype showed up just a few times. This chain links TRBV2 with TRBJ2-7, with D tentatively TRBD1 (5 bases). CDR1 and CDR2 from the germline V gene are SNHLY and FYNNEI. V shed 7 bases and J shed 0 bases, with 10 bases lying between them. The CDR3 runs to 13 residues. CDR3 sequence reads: CASKYRPSYEQYF. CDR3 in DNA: TGTGCCAGCAAATACAGGCCCTCCTACGAGCAGTACTTC.

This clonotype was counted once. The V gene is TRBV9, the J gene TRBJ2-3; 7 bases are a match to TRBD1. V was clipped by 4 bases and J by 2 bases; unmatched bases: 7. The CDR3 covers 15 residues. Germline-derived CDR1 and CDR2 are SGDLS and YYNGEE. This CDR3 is CASSLQGDDTDTQYF. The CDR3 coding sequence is TGTGCCAGCAGCCTTCAGGGGGATGACACAGATACGCAGTATTTT.

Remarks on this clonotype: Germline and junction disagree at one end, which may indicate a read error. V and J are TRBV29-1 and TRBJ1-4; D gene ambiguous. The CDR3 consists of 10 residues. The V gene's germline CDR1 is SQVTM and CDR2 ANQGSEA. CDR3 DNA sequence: TGCAGCGGCCTTGATGAAATACTGTTTTTT. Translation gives CSGLDEILFF. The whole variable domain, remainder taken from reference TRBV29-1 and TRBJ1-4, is SAVISQKPSRDICQRGTSLTIQCQVDSQVTMMFWYRQQPGQSLTLIATANQGSEATYESGFVIDKFPISRPNLTFSTLTVSNMSPEDSSIYLCSGLDEILFFGSGTQLSVL.

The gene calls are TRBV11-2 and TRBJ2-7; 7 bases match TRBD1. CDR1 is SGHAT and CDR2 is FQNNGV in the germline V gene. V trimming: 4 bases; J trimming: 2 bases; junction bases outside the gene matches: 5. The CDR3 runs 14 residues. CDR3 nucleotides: TGTGCCAGCAGCTCCCCCAGGGGGACCTACGAGCAGTACTTC. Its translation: CASSSPRGTYEQYF.

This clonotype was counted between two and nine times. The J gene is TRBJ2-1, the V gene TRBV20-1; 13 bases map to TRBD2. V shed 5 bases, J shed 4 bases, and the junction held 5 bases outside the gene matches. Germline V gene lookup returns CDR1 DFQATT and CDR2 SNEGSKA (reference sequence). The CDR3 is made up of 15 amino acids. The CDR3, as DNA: TGCAGTGCTGAGGGACTAGCGGGATCATACAATGAGCAGTTCTTC. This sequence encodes CSAEGLAGSYNEQFF.

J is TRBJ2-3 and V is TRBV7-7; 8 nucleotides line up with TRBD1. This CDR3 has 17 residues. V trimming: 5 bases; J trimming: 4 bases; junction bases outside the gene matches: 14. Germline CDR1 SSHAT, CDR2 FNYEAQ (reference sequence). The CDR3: CASSKLSWDRTPDTQYF. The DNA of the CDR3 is TGTGCCAGCAGCAAACTGTCCTGGGACAGGACTCCAGATACGCAGTATTTT.

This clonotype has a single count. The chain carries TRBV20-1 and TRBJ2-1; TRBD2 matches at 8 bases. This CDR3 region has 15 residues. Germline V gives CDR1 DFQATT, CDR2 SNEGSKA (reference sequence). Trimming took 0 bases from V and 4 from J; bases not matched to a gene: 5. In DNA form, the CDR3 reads TGCAGTGCTAGAGATGTAGCGGGATCATACAATGAGCAGTTCTTC. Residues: CSARDVAGSYNEQFF.